These 18 T cell receptor beta chains were all obtained from the same sample, sequenced in a study of blood T cell repertoires in COVID-19. Sequencing was performed with immunoSEQ multiplex PCR; in TCRdb, only in-frame clones are kept and a portion is missing. The sample contains approximately 150,000 clones, roughly 80% of which appear only once. What was sequenced was peripheral blood. The receptor source for this set is a man aged 45 to 65 with acute or convalescent COVID-19.

This clone has only a few counts. This chain joins TRBV18 and TRBJ1-5, with D tentatively TRBD1 (6 bases). This CDR3 spans 15 amino acids. CDR1 and CDR2 (germline): KGHSH, LQKENI. V was clipped by 2 bases and J by 4 bases, with 12 bases between them. CDR3 region: CASSPTGQGNQPQHF. CDR3 DNA: TGTGCCAGCTCACCAACAGGGCAAGGAAATCAGCCCCAGCATTTT.

The V gene is TRBV19, the J gene TRBJ1-1; 9 positions match TRBD1. This CDR3 comprises 16 residues. Per the germline V gene, CDR1 is LNHDA and CDR2 is SQIVND (reference sequence). V lost 6 bases and J lost 1; bases outside the gene matches: 9. Here the CDR3 DNA reads TGTGCCAGTAGCGACAGGGGGACGCGGGGGAACACTGAAGCTTTCTTT. Its protein product is CASSDRGTRGNTEAFF.

The chain carries TRBV5-4 and TRBJ2-3; 11 positions match TRBD2. V lost 4 bases, J lost 4 bases, and 5 bases stayed unmatched. Germline CDR1 reads SGHNT; CDR2 reads YYREEE (reference sequence). This CDR3 is 15 amino acids long. CDR3 coding DNA: TGTGCCAGCAGCCGTAGCGGGGGGGTCGCAGATACGCAGTATTTT. This gives the protein CASSRSGGVADTQYF.

This chain links TRBV20-1 with TRBJ1-1; no clear D. The CDR3 loop spans 8 amino acids. CDR1 and CDR2 (germline): DFQATT, SNEGSKA (reference sequence). V was clipped by 6 bases and J by 7 bases, with 3 bases between them. The CDR3 DNA follows: TGCAGTGCCGGTGAAGCTTTCTTT. Protein product: CSAGEAFF.

This rearrangement joins TRBV6-4 to TRBJ2-2; 8 bases match TRBD2. Per the germline V gene, CDR1 is MRHNA and CDR2 is SNTAGT. This CDR3 region has 14 residues. V lost 5 bases, J lost 6 bases, and 5 bases stayed unmatched. CDR3 DNA: TGTGCCAGCAGTCCCAGCGGGGGACCCGGGGAGCTGTTTTTT. Its translation: CASSPSGGPGELFF.

Only a few counts were recorded for this clone. V and J are TRBV30 and TRBJ1-1; D perhaps matches TRBD1 (5 bases). Trimming removed 3 bases at V and 1 base at J, with 12 bases between. The germline CDR1 and CDR2 sequences are GTSNPN and SVGIG (reference sequence). The CDR3 totals 14 residues. CDR3 nucleotides: TGTGCCTGGAGGAACAGGTTTGAGAACACTGAAGCTTTCTTT. Encoded protein: CAWRNRFENTEAFF.

The CDR3 sequence is CASRTQQGLTQYF. The CDR3 region has the DNA TGTGCCAGCAGGACCCAACAGGGCCTCACCCAGTACTTC. V and J are TRBV27 and TRBJ2-5; a weak D match, TRBD1 (6 bases). CDR1 and CDR2 from the germline V gene are MNHEY and SMNVEV (reference sequence). This CDR3 region has 13 residues. Trimming cost V 6 bases and J 8 bases, with 16 bases left between them.

This clone was found a few times. V usage is TRBV27 and J usage is TRBJ1-2, with 7 bases that match TRBD1. Germline V gene data show CDR1 as MNHEY and CDR2 as SMNVEV (reference sequence). The CDR3 extends over 16 amino acids. V lost 2 bases to trimming and J lost 3 bases; unmatched junction nucleotides: 9. CDR3 sequence (DNA): TGTGCCAGCAGTTTACTCGGAGGGGACAGTCACTATGGCTACACCTTC. It encodes CASSLLGGDSHYGYTF.

V gene TRBV12-3 or TRBV12-4 combines with J gene TRBJ2-5, with TRBD2 matching over 7 bases. The CDR3 runs 13 residues. The V segment lost 8 bases and the J segment 6 bases; nucleotides outside the gene matches: 9. As DNA, the CDR3 is TGTGCCAGCGCGTCGGGGGGAGGCCAGACCCAGTACTTC. Amino acid sequence: CASASGGGQTQYF.

The V and J genes are TRBV7-3 and TRBJ1-2; a weak D match, TRBD1 (5 bases). The germline V gene has CDR1 SGHTA and CDR2 FQGTGA. V lost 3 bases, J lost 2 bases, and 13 bases lay in between. This CDR3 contains 15 residues. CDR3 in amino acids: CASSFSPDRNYGYTF. CDR3 in DNA: TGTGCCAGCAGCTTCAGCCCCGACAGAAACTATGGCTACACCTTC.

This clone was seen only a few times. The chain couples TRBV5-8 to TRBJ1-2; possibly TRBD1 for D (6 bases). CDR3 length: 14 amino acids. The germline V and J ends were trimmed by 3 bases and 6 bases, with 15 bases remaining between them. From germline, CDR1 is SGHTS and CDR2 YDEGEE. CDR3 sequence reads: CASSSDSWADGYTF. The CDR3 nucleotides are TGTGCCAGCAGCTCGGACAGTTGGGCTGATGGCTACACCTTC.

The V call is TRBV7-8, the J call TRBJ2-5; TRBD2 might be the D (7 bases). V shed 2 bases and J shed 4 bases, with 11 bases lying between them. Germline V CDR1 and CDR2: SGHVS, FQNEAQ. This CDR3 is built from 14 residues. This CDR3 is CASSLRGAGETQYF. The CDR3 region has the DNA TGTGCCAGCAGCTTACGGGGGGCGGGAGAGACCCAGTACTTC.

This chain links TRBV5-4 with TRBJ2-3, with a tentative D call TRBD1 (5 bases). From germline, CDR1 is SGHNT and CDR2 YYREEE (reference sequence). V was cut by 1 base and J by 2 bases, with 8 bases left in between. This CDR3 region has 14 residues. The CDR3 reads CASSLSGSTDTQYF. The CDR3 DNA follows: TGTGCCAGCAGCTTGTCAGGGTCCACAGATACGCAGTATTTT.

The V call is TRBV4-1, the J call TRBJ2-1; 11 nucleotides align to TRBD2. Germline values: CDR1 MGHRA, CDR2 YSYEKL. The CDR3 length is 15 residues. After removal of 2 bases from V and 3 bases from J, the junction contained 0 bases not matched to a gene. CDR3 protein: CASSQLAGGYNEQFF. For the CDR3, the DNA is TGCGCCAGCAGCCAACTAGCGGGGGGCTACAATGAGCAGTTCTTC.

The J gene is TRBJ1-2, the V gene TRBV1; the table names TRBD1, a call not compared with the DNA. TRBV1 is labeled a pseudogene. The CDR3 covers 16 residues. The DNA for the CDR3 is TGCACCAGCAGCCAAAATGTCTCTGGGGGCCACTATGGCTACACCTTC. Its protein product is CTSSQNVSGGHYGYTF.

Concerning this clone: Additional DNA sequences in this sample encode the identical CDR3. This chain connects TRBV4-1 to TRBJ1-6; D not resolved. The CDR3 has 15 residues. V was cut by 0 bases and J by 7 bases, with 10 bases left in between. Per germline, CDR1 MGHRA and CDR2 YSYEKL. The CDR3 coding sequence is TGCGCCAGCAGCCAAGATGGTCAGTTCAATTCACCCCTCCACTTT. Translated: CASSQDGQFNSPLHF.

The rearrangement joins TRBV3-1 (or the pseudogene TRBV3-2) to TRBJ1-5, with D perhaps TRBD1 (6 bases). The CDR3 sequence is 15 residues long. Trimming pared 2 bases from V and 2 bases from J, leaving 10 bases between. Per germline, CDR1 LGHDT and CDR2 YNNKEL (reference sequence). The CDR3 DNA reads TGTGCCAGCAGCCAAAGGACAGAGGGCAATCAGCCCCAGCATTTT. Translated, it gives CASSQRTEGNQPQHF.

The V and J genes are TRBV2 and TRBJ2-5; D possibly corresponds to TRBD2 (5 bases). Per germline, CDR1 SNHLY and CDR2 FYNNEI. This CDR3 contains 14 residues. Trimming left V 1 base short and J 2 bases short, with 8 bases between. The CDR3 sequence: CASSEDRGQETQYF. The CDR3 region has the DNA TGTGCCAGCAGTGAAGATCGGGGTCAAGAGACCCAGTACTTC.